This TCR beta chain emerged from a study of blood T cell repertoires in COVID-19. The method was immunoSEQ multiplex PCR; TCRdb's version includes in-frame clones alone and lacks a portion of them. The table shows fewer than 250,000 clones, with roughly 85% occurring only once. The CDR3 is 13 amino acids. J gave up 4 bases and V 6 bases, and 5 bases lay outside the gene matches. Germline CDR1 MNHEY, CDR2 SVGAGI. The TCR comes from a woman between 40 and 50 years old with active or convalescent COVID-19. The sequenced sample was peripheral blood. This chain connects TRBV6-5 to TRBJ1-1; TRBD1 agrees at 7 bases. CDR3 loop: CASRYRGGTEAFF. DNA of the CDR3: TGTGCCAGCAGGTACAGGGGAGGCACTGAAGCTTTCTTT.